The T cell receptor (beta chain) under discussion was sequenced for a study of blood T cells in healthy people across ages. Overall study: Through template switching, about one barcoded beta molecule was captured per two T cells, as measured in model experiments.

A second about 6 to 12 cycle PCR used barcoded and J-beta primers. TCRdb called the 5' RACE reads again in MiXCR, with one record for every CDR3 protein. The sample carries 700,000 to 950,000 distinct CDR3 sequences, roughly 43% recorded once. The study isolated at least 6.5 million PBMCs from each sample. The CDR3 has 15 residues. J gave up 2 bases and V 6 bases, and 8 bases lay outside the gene matches. The specimen was blood. The TCR originated in an older woman in good health. This chain uses TRBV12-3 or TRBV12-4 with TRBJ2-3, with 7 bases fitting TRBD2. DNA for the CDR3: TGTGCCAGCAGCCGCGGAAGCGGGGTCACAGATACGCAGTATTTT. It encodes CASSRGSGVTDTQYF.